This T cell receptor beta chain was observed in a study of neurological immune-mediated disorders. TCRdb reprocessed the 5' RACE reads with MiXCR, giving one entry per CDR3 protein. The sample shows 40,000 to 50,000 distinct CDR3 sequences, approximately 2.4% of them seen only once. CDR1 is MNHNS, CDR2 SASEGT, per germline. The length of the CDR3 is 13 residues. J lost 4 bases, V lost 8 bases, and 8 bases had no gene match. Sample: PBMCs. The rearrangement joins TRBV6-1 to TRBJ2-7; 7 positions agree with TRBD1. The TCR originated in a man aged 25 to 40 with multiple sclerosis. CDR3 DNA sequence: TGTGCCAGCTCAGGACAGGCGAATTACGAGCAGTACTTC. This codes for CASSGQANYEQYF.